The rows below give T cell receptor beta chains drawn from one sample of a study of CD8+ T cells in alopecia areata. Profiled with immunoSEQ multiplex PCR; TCRdb holds only in-frame clones, not every one. This sample has hundreds of thousands of clones, with 67% found just once. Material: CD4+ T cells sorted from blood, obtained at week 0. All receptors come from a human donor with alopecia areata. CDR3s include the opening cysteine and the closing phenylalanine or tryptophan. D genes are given only for firm matches. Rows may omit the clone size; those that give it use once, few, many or a size class.

-,TRBV6-5,TRBJ2-5,-,TGTGCCAGCAGTTACGGACGGCAAGAGACCCAGTACTTC,CASSYGRQETQYF
-,TRBV30,TRBJ2-2,once,TGTGCCTGGCGCCTGACGAACACCGGGGAGCTGTTTTTT,CAWRLTNTGELFF
-,TRBV18,TRBJ1-1,-,TGTGCCAGCTCACCACTTCCCCCGAACACTGAAGCTTTCTTT,CASSPLPPNTEAFF
-,TRBV15,TRBJ2-1,-,TGTGCCACCAGCAGGGACAGTGCCTACAATGAGCAGTTCTTC,CATSRDSAYNEQFF
TRBD1,TRBV7-6,TRBJ2-1,once,TGTGCCAGCAGCTTAGCGGGACAGGTGTATGAGCAGTTCTTC,CASSLAGQVYEQFF
TRBD2,TRBV10-3,TRBJ2-3,-,TGTGCCATCAGTCCGGGACTAACCACAGATACGCAGTATTTT,CAISPGLTTDTQYF
-,TRBV30,TRBJ1-1,-,TGTGCCTGGAGTCATGGGAACACTGAAGCTTTCTTT,CAWSHGNTEAFF
-,TRBV29-1,TRBJ2-3,few,TGCAGCGGCGGGGTCTCTGAAGGCACAGATACGCAGTATTTT,CSGGVSEGTDTQYF
-,TRBV5-4,TRBJ2-1,-,TGTGCCAGCAGCCAGGACTCGCCCGTTTCCTACAATGAGCAGTTCTTC,CASSQDSPVSYNEQFF
-,TRBV30,TRBJ1-5,-,TGTGCCTGGGGGACATCGAACAATCAGCCCCAGCATTTT,CAWGTSNNQPQHF
-,TRBV25-1,TRBJ2-7,-,TGTGCCAGCATCTCTCAAGGGCTAGGCGAGCAGTACTTC,CASISQGLGEQYF
-,TRBV7-8,TRBJ1-1,few,TGTGCCAGCAGCTTAGTAAGGAGCGCTGAAGCTTTCTTT,CASSLVRSAEAFF
TRBD2,TRBV4-1,TRBJ2-7,-,TGCGCCAGCAGCTCCCCAGCGGGGAGCCATCTCAACGAGCAGTACTTC,CASSSPAGSHLNEQYF
-,TRBV6-5,TRBJ2-1,-,TGTGCCAGCAGTTACTCGATCGGGGAGCAGTTCTTC,CASSYSIGEQFF
TRBD1,TRBV6-6,TRBJ1-1,-,TGTGCCAGCAAGACCTCAGACAGGGTGAGCACTGAAGCTTTCTTT,CASKTSDRVSTEAFF
-,TRBV11-2,TRBJ2-7,-,TGTGCCAGCAGCTCCCTGAGGGGGAAGCGGGGCCCCTACGAGCAGTACTTC,CASSSLRGKRGPYEQYF
-,TRBV29-1,TRBJ2-3,few,TGCAGCGCCGAGTGGGGGGCAGGAGATACGCAGTATTTT,CSAEWGAGDTQYF
-,TRBV30,TRBJ1-4,-,TGTGCCTGGAGTGTGCCCAGTCCTTACCGTAATGAAAAACTGTTTTTT,CAWSVPSPYRNEKLFF
TRBD1,TRBV9,TRBJ2-2,-,TGTGCCAGCAGGGGGACAGGAACCACCGGGGAGCTGTTTTTT,CASRGTGTTGELFF
-,TRBV7-3,TRBJ2-5,-,TGTGCCAGCAGTCAGGCCGTCCAAGAGACCCAGTACTTC,CASSQAVQETQYF
-,TRBV5-1,TRBJ2-5,-,TGCGCCAGCAGCTTGATAGGGGGAAAAGAGACCCAGTACTTC,CASSLIGGKETQYF
-,TRBV25-1,TRBJ2-7,-,TGTGCCAGCAGTGAATTGAGTACCCCAGGGTACGAGCAGTACTTC,CASSELSTPGYEQYF
-,TRBV30,TRBJ1-6,once,TGTGCCTGGAGTGGATACGCTGATTCACCCCTCCACTTT,CAWSGYADSPLHF
-,TRBV5-1,TRBJ2-3,-,TGCGCCAGCAGCTTGTGGCTTGATACGCAGTATTTT,CASSLWLDTQYF
TRBD1,TRBV5-6,TRBJ2-7,-,TGTGCCAGCAGCTCGGCCGGGACAGGGTTCTACGAGCAGTACTTC,CASSSAGTGFYEQYF
-,TRBV7-6,TRBJ2-2,-,TGTGCCAGCAGCCCGAGACTAGGCGGGAACACCGGGGAGCTGTTTTTT,CASSPRLGGNTGELFF
TRBD2,TRBV7-9,TRBJ2-7,-,TGTGCCAGCAGCTTAGGAAGCGGGGGGGCGAACGAGCAGTACTTC,CASSLGSGGANEQYF
-,TRBV18,TRBJ1-4,-,TGTGCCAGCTCACCGGGACGGCTTAATGAAAAACTGTTTTTT,CASSPGRLNEKLFF
-,TRBV29-1,TRBJ1-2,-,TGCAGCGTAAAGCGAGCCCTCCCGGGGAACTATGGCTACACCTTC,CSVKRALPGNYGYTF
-,TRBV29-1,TRBJ2-3,-,TGCAGCGTTGACGTCGGGGATACGCAGTATTTT,CSVDVGDTQYF
TRBD1,TRBV10-3,TRBJ1-5,-,TGTGCCATCAGCGTGGACAGGGGAAATCAGCCCCAGCATTTT,CAISVDRGNQPQHF
-,TRBV29-1,TRBJ2-6,-,TGCAGCGTGTTCTCTGGGGCCAACGTCCTGACTTTC,CSVFSGANVLTF
TRBD1,TRBV27,TRBJ1-6,-,TGTGCCAGCAGTTTCGGACAGGGAGGTTCACCCCTCCACTTT,CASSFGQGGSPLHF
-,TRBV7-6,TRBJ2-2,-,TGTGCCAGCAGCTTAGAGGCCAGGGCGAACACCGGGGAGCTGTTTTTT,CASSLEARANTGELFF
TRBD1,TRBV30,TRBJ2-2,-,TGTGCCTGCTTCCTCCGGAACAGGGGAAGTGGCGGGGAGCTGTTTTTT,CACFLRNRGSGGELFF
-,TRBV5-1,TRBJ2-3,-,TGCGCCAGCAGCAGAGACCTCACCGCAGATACGCAGTATTTT,CASSRDLTADTQYF
-,TRBV18,TRBJ2-3,-,TGTGCCAGCTCACCACCGGGAGGCGGAGATACGCAGTATTTT,CASSPPGGGDTQYF
-,TRBV28,TRBJ2-2,-,TGTGCCAGCACCACGCCCACCGGGGAGCTGTTTTTT,CASTTPTGELFF
-,TRBV5-1,TRBJ2-7,-,TGCGCCAGCAATCTGAGACCGGAACCTACCGAGCAGTACTTC,CASNLRPEPTEQYF
TRBD1,TRBV27,TRBJ1-5,-,TGTGCCAGCAGTCGGCAGGGACAGGGAAATCAGCCCCAGCATTTT,CASSRQGQGNQPQHF
-,TRBV7-8,TRBJ1-5,-,TGTGCCAGCAGCTCCCGGGACCCGGCGAGCAATCAGCCCCAGCATTTT,CASSSRDPASNQPQHF